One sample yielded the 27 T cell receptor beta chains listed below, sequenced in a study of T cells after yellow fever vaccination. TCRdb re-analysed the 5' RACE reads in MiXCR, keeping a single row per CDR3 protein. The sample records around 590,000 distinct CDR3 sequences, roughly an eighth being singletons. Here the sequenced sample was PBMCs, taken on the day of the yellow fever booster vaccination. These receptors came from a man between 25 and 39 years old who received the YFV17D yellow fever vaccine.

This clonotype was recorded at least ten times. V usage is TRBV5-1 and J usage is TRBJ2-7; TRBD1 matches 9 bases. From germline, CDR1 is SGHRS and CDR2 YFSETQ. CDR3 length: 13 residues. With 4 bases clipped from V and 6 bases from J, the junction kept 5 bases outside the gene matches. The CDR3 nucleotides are TGCGCCAGCAGCCTGATGGACAGGGGCGAGCAGTACTTC. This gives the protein CASSLMDRGEQYF.

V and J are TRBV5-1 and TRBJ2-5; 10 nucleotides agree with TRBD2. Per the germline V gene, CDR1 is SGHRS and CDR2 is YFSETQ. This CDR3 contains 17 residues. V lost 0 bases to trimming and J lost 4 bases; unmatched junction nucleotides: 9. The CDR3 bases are TGCGCCAGCAGCTTGGAGTTAGGACTAGCGGCTCTAGAGACCCAGTACTTC. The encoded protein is CASSLELGLAALETQYF.

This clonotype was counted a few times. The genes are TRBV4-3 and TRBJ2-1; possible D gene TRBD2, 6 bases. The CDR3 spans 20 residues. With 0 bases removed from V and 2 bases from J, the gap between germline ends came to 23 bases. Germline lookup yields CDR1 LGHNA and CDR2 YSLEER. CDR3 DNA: TGCGCCAGCAGCCAAGAGACCCCCTGGTATGGGCGGGGCGCCTACAATGAGCAGTTCTTC. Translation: CASSQETPWYGRGAYNEQFF.

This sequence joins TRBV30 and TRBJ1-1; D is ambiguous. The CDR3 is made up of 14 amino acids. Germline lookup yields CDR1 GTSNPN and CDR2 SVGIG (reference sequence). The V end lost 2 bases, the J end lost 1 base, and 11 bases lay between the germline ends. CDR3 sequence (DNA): TGTGCCTGGAGTCCCATAGGAGAGAACACTGAAGCTTTCTTT. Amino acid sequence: CAWSPIGENTEAFF. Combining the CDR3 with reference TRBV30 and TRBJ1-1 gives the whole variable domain SQTIHQWPATLVQPVGSPLSLECTVEGTSNPNLYWYRQAAGRGLQLLFYSVGIGQISSEVPQNLSASRPQDRQFILSSKKLLLSDSGFYLCAWSPIGENTEAFFGQGTRLTVV.

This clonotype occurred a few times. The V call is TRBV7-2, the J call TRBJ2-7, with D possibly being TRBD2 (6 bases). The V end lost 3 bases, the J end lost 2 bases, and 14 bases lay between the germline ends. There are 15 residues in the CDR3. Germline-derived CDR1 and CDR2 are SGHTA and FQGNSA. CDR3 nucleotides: TGTGCCAGCAGCTTCGCTAGCGACGAGCCCTACGAGCAGTACTTC. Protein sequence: CASSFASDEPYEQYF.

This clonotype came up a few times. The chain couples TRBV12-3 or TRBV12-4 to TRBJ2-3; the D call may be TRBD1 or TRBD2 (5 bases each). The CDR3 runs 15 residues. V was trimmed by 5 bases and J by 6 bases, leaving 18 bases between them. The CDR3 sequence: CASSTGGSWGDTQYF. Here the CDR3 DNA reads TGTGCCAGCAGTACCGGAGGTAGCTGGGGGGATACGCAGTATTTT.

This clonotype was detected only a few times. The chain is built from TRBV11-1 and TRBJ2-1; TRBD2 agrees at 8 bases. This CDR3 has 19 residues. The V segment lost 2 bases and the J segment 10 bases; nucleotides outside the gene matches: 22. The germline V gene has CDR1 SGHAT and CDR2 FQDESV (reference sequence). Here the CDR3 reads CASSLSRLAGGLNENEQFF. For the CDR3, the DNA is TGTGCCAGCAGCTTATCGCGGCTAGCGGGTGGGCTCAACGAGAACGAGCAGTTCTTC.

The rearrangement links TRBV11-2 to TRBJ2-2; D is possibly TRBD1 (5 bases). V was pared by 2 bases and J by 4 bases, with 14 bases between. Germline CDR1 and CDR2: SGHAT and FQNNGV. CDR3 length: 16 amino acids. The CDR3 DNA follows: TGTGCCAGCAGCTTAACCAGGGTATCCGGCACCGGGGAGCTGTTTTTT. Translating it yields CASSLTRVSGTGELFF.

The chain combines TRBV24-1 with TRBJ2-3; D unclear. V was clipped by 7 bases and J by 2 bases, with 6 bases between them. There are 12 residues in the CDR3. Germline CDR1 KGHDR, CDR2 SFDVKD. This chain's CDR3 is CATSANTDTQYF. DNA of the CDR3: TGTGCCACCAGCGCTAACACAGATACGCAGTATTTT.

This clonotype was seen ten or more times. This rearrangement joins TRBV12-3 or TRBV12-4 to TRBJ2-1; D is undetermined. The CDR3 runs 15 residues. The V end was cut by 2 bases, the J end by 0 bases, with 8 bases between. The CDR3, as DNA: TGTGCCAGCAGTTTACGTTTTAGCTCCTACAATGAGCAGTTCTTC. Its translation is CASSLRFSSYNEQFF.

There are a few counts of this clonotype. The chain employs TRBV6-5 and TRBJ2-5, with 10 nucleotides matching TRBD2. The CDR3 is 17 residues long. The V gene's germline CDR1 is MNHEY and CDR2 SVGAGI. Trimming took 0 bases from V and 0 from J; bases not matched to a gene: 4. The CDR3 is CASSYSTSGYYQETQYF. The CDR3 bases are TGTGCCAGCAGTTACTCGACTAGCGGGTATTACCAAGAGACCCAGTACTTC.

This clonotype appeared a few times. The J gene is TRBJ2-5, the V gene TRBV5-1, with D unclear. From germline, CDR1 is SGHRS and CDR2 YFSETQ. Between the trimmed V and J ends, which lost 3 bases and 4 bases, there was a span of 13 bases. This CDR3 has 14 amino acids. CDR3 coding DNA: TGCGCCAGCAGCTCCGGAGCCCCGGGAGAGACCCAGTACTTC. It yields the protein CASSSGAPGETQYF.

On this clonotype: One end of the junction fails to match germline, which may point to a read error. The CDR3 spells CASSDSGTGRRYEQCF. In nucleotides, the CDR3 is TGTGCCAGCAGTGACTCCGGGACAGGACGCCGGTACGAGCAGTGCTTC. The J gene is TRBJ2-7, the V gene TRBV25-1; TRBD1 matches 8 bases. The CDR3 spans 16 residues. The germline V gene has CDR1 MGHDK and CDR2 SYGVNS.

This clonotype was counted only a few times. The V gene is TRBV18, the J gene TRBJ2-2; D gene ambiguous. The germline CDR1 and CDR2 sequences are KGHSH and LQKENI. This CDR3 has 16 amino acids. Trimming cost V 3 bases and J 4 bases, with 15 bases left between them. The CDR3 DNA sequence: TGTGCCAGCTCACCGGCGATAACAGTCCGCACCGGGGAGCTGTTTTTT. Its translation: CASSPAITVRTGELFF.

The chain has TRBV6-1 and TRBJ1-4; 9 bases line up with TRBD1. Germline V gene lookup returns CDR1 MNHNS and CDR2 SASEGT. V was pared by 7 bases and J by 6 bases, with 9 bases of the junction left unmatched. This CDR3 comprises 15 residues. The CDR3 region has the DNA TGTGCCAGCAAAAGAGGTGGGACAGGGCATGAAAAACTGTTTTTT. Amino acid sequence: CASKRGGTGHEKLFF.

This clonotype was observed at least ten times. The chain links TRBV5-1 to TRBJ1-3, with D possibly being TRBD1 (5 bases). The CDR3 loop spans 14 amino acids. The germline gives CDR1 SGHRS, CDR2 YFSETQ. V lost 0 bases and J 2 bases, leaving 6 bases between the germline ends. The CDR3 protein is CASSLEGTGNTIYF. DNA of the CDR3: TGCGCCAGCAGCTTGGAGGGGACTGGAAACACCATATATTTT.

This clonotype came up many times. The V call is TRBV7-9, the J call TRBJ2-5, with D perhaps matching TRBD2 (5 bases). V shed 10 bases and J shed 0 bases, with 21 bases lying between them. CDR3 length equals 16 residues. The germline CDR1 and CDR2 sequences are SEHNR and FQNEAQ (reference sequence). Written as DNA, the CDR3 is TGTGCCACCAACTTAATCCTAGCAAAGTACCAAGAGACCCAGTACTTC. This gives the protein CATNLILAKYQETQYF.

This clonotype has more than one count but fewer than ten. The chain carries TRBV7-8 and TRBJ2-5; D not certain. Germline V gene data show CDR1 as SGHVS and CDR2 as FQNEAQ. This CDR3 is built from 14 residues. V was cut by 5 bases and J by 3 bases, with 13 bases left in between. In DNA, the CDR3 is TGTGCCAGCAGCCCAAGTACGTGGGAAGAGACCCAGTACTTC. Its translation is CASSPSTWEETQYF.

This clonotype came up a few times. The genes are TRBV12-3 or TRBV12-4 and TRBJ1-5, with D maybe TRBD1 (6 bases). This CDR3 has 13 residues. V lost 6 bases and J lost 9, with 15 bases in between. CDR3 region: CASSNRDVGPQHF. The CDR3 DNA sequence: TGTGCCAGCAGCAACAGGGATGTGGGGCCCCAGCATTTT.

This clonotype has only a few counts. DNA of the CDR3: TGTGCCAGCAGCCCCACAGGGGTGGGCCTAACTGAAGCTTTCTTT. The encoded protein is CASSPTGVGLTEAFF. The chain employs TRBV7-9 and TRBJ1-1; TRBD1 matches 7 bases. CDR1 and CDR2 from the germline V gene are SEHNR and FQNEAQ (reference sequence). Trimming at V came to 5 bases and at J to 5 bases, leaving 11 bases not matched to a gene. The length of the CDR3 is 15 residues. The whole variable domain, remainder taken from reference TRBV7-9 and TRBJ1-1, is DTGVSQNPRHKITKRGQNVTFRCDPISEHNRLYWYRQTLGQGPEFLTYFQNEAQLEKSRLLSDRFSAERPKGSFSTLEIQRTEQGDSAMYLCASSPTGVGLTEAFFGQGTRLTVV.

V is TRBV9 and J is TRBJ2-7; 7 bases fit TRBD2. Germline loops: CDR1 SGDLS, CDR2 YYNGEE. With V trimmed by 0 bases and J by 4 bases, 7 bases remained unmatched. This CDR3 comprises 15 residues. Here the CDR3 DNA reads TGTGCCAGCAGCGTAGGGGGAGGGCACCAATACGAGCAGTACTTC. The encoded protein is CASSVGGGHQYEQYF.

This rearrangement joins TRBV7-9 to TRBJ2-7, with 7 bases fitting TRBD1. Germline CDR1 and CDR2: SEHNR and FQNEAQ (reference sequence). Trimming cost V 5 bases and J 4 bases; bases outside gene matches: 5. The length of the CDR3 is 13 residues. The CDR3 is CASSPDRVYEQYF. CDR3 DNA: TGTGCCAGCAGCCCCGACAGGGTTTACGAGCAGTACTTC.

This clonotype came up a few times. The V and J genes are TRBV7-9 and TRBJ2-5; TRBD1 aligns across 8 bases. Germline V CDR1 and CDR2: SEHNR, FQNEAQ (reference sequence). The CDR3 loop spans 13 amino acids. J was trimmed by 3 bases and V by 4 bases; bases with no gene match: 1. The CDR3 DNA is TGTGCCAGCAGCTGGGACAGGAAAGAGACCCAGTACTTC. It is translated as CASSWDRKETQYF.

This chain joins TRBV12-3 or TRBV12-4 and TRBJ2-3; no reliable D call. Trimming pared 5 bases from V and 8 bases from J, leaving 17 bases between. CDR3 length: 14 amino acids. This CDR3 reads CASSRNDAGGTQYF. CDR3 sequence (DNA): TGTGCCAGCAGTAGGAATGATGCAGGCGGTACGCAGTATTTT.

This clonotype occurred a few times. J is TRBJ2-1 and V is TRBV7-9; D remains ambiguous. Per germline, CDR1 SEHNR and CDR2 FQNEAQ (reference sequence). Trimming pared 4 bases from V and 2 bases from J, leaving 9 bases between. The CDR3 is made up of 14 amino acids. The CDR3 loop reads CASSSFRAYNEQFF. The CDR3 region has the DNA TGTGCCAGCAGCTCCTTTCGGGCCTACAATGAGCAGTTCTTC.

CDR3 sequence: CASRQQGTDKNIQYF. CDR3 bases: TGTGCCAGCAGACAACAGGGGACTGACAAAAACATTCAGTACTTC. The chain recombines TRBV7-2 with TRBJ2-4, with D possibly being TRBD1 (7 bases). The ends were cut back, 6 bases at V and 3 bases at J, with 15 bases in the middle. This CDR3 spans 15 amino acids. The germline V gene has CDR1 SGHTA and CDR2 FQGNSA.

DNA for the CDR3: TGCAGTGCTAGCTGGCGGGATGAGCAGTTCTTC. This sequence encodes CSASWRDEQFF. This chain links TRBV20-1 with TRBJ2-1, with D maybe TRBD2 (5 bases). This CDR3 has 11 amino acids. Germline loops: CDR1 DFQATT, CDR2 SNEGSKA (reference sequence). Deletions cut 3 bases from V and 8 bases from J, with 8 bases between.